The 9 T cell receptor beta chains presented below share a single source sample, sequenced in a study of radiotherapy plus CTLA-4 blockade in lung cancer. The table came from immunoSEQ multiplex PCR; TCRdb's copy has only in-frame clones and leaves some out. The profile shows about 72,000 clones, around 86% of them singletons. The input for sequencing was peripheral blood, taken from a patient treated with radiotherapy plus ipilimumab. Every receptor here comes from a human donor with non-small cell lung cancer who had a partial response to radiotherapy plus ipilimumab.

This chain links TRBV29-1 with TRBJ2-1, with 8 bases matching TRBD2. The germline CDR1 and CDR2 sequences are SQVTM and ANQGSEA. The V gene end was trimmed by 2 bases and the J gene end by 4 bases; junction bases not matched to a gene: 4. The CDR3 spans 14 residues. The CDR3: CSVEKAGDYNEQFF. In DNA form, the CDR3 reads TGCAGCGTTGAAAAAGCGGGAGATTACAATGAGCAGTTCTTC.

This chain joins TRBV28 and TRBJ1-3, with a tentative D call TRBD1 (5 bases). Germline V gene lookup returns CDR1 MDHEN and CDR2 SYDVKM. This CDR3 region has 14 residues. The V gene lost 3 bases and the J gene lost 3 bases, with 9 bases spanning the gap. The CDR3 DNA is TGTGCCAGCAGTTTGGGCAGGGATGGAAACACCATATATTTT. Translated, it gives CASSLGRDGNTIYF.

This rearrangement joins TRBV29-1 to TRBJ2-1; 7 nucleotides line up with TRBD1. CDR3 size: 12 residues. Germline V lookup: CDR1 SQVTM, CDR2 ANQGSEA. V shed 6 bases and J 7 bases; nucleotides not matched to a gene: 6. CDR3 in DNA: TGCAGCGTCCTCAGGGGGATGAATGAGCAGTTCTTC. As protein: CSVLRGMNEQFF.

The CDR3 region has the DNA TGTGCCAGCAGCCCGGGACAGGGGGCCGAGCAGTACTTC. It codes for CASSPGQGAEQYF. The chain employs TRBV2 and TRBJ2-5, with 12 bases lining up with TRBD1. The J call may be in error: the DNA end matches TRBJ2-7 better. The CDR3 is 13 residues long. Germline CDR1 reads SNHLY; CDR2 reads FYNNEI.

The rearrangement joins TRBV27 to TRBJ2-4, with 7 bases matching TRBD1. The V gene's germline CDR1 is MNHEY and CDR2 SMNVEV (reference sequence). V gave up 5 bases and J gave up 9 bases; unmatched junction bases: 19. The length of the CDR3 is 17 residues. The CDR3 is CASSPKSQGLERTIQYF. CDR3 DNA: TGTGCCAGCAGTCCCAAATCACAGGGGCTCGAAAGGACCATTCAGTACTTC.

The chain employs TRBV19 and TRBJ1-5; the match to TRBD1 covers 8 bases. V was pared by 5 bases and J by 4 bases, with 10 bases of the junction left unmatched. This CDR3 region has 16 residues. Germline assignment: CDR1 LNHDA and CDR2 SQIVND (reference sequence). CDR3 loop: CASSARQGKGNQPQHF. CDR3 sequence (DNA): TGTGCCAGTAGTGCCCGACAGGGGAAGGGGAATCAGCCCCAGCATTTT.

This rearrangement joins TRBV10-2 to TRBJ2-3, with D possibly matching TRBD1 (5 bases). Germline V CDR1 and CDR2: WSHSY, SAAADI. The CDR3 extends over 16 amino acids. With 3 bases removed from V and 3 bases from J, the gap between germline ends came to 16 bases. This CDR3 is CASSDYKGSRTDTQYF. CDR3 DNA: TGCGCCAGCAGTGATTACAAGGGGTCTAGGACAGATACGCAGTATTTT.

The rearrangement uses TRBV7-9 and TRBJ1-4; 7 nucleotides agree with TRBD1. J lost 8 bases, V lost 5 bases, and 5 bases had no gene match. Germline V gene lookup returns CDR1 SEHNR and CDR2 FQNEAQ (reference sequence). The CDR3 loop spans 13 amino acids. The DNA for the CDR3 is TGTGCCAGCAGCGGTGACAGGGAGGAAAAACTGTTTTTT. Its translation is CASSGDREEKLFF.

J is TRBJ1-3 and V is TRBV15; TRBD1 agrees at 12 bases. Germline values: CDR1 LNHNV, CDR2 YYDKDF (reference sequence). Unmatched junction bases numbered 7, after V lost 5 bases and J lost 5 bases. CDR3 length: 16 amino acids. The CDR3 spells CATSGYRDRGRNTIYF. CDR3 DNA sequence: TGTGCCACCAGCGGATATCGGGACAGGGGGCGAAACACCATATATTTT.